This T cell receptor (beta chain) was documented in a study of T cells in Graves' hyperthyroidism and ophthalmopathy (dated by TCRdb to between 2017 and 2020). About the investigation overall: Peripheral blood was sampled at the time of initial diagnosis, prior to any treatment. The paper reports TCR Vbeta CDR3 sequencing of approximately 130 peripheral blood samples: 43 ophthalmopathy, roughly 80 hyperthyroidism and 17 progressor patients. For training and testing, the approximately 92 patients in the discovery cohort were randomly divided in a 7:3 ratio. Whether ophthalmopathy could be predicted prospectively was tested in an independent validation cohort made up of some 20 hyperthyroidism patients plus 17 patients who later progressed to ophthalmopathy. A discovery cohort of about 95 patients, about 44 with Graves' ophthalmopathy and approximately 60 with stable Graves' hyperthyroidism, was used to find distinguishing TCR V-J signatures. In roughly six Graves' hyperthyroidism patients, the study also compared T-cell repertoires from thyroid tissue with T-cell repertoires from blood. Following sampling, methimazole starting at 30 mg daily was given to hyperthyroidism patients, and high-dose intravenous methylprednisolone was given to ophthalmopathy patients.

V loses 4 bases at its end and J loses 7 bases; junction bases beyond the gene matches: 1. The CDR3 sequence holds 12 residues, the cysteine and phenylalanine included. Only the CDR3 part of the read is kept: 36 bases, read in frame from the first base. The germline V gene provides CDR1 MDHEN and CDR2 SYDVKM. What the research found in general, with its limitations: A 13 V-J signature model separated ophthalmopathy from stable hyperthyroidism, with around 90% sensitivity and about 81% specificity in cross-validation and 80%/75% in testing. Sample size was not statistically predetermined, and investigators were not blinded to group allocation. In validation, progression to ophthalmopathy was predicted by the model with 55% to 71% sensitivity and 72% to 85% specificity, a median of around 6.5 months before onset. Most expanded thyroid clonotypes (frequency above 0.001) were also detected in blood, a finding suggesting that blood repertoires may reflect thyroid immune responses.

There are a few counts of this clonotype. What this receptor recognizes is not known. No per-base quality is available; no much larger clone lies one base away. The TCR beta CDR3 regions were amplified from RNA transcripts. The first round of RT-PCR for the TCR CDR3 was performed with the HTBI primer set and the Qiagen OneStep RT-PCR kit. Libraries were constructed in a second round of multiplex PCR, after which size selection and purification were performed. Paired-end sequencing of the libraries was performed with 100 bp reads on an Illumina HiSeq2000. The authors' pipeline ran thus. SOAPnuke was used to process the raw data, removing reads that contained adapters or uncalled bases, had a mean Phred below 15, or lacked an exact match to the constant primer or identifier. COPE v1.2.5 was used to merge the high-quality paired reads, and each unique nucleotide sequence was defined as a clonotype. MiTCR v1.1 was used to align clonotypes to the IMGT TRBV, TRBD and TRBJ reference segments. Only V-J combinations with frequency above 0.0001, covering about 99% of repertoires, were analysed. The TCS score was defined as F50 (clonal expansion) divided by E x V (chaos), with BLOSUM62-based TCRdist calculated between CDR3 peptides within each V-J. Welch's t-statistics and random forest reduced fewer than 600 V-J features to about 13, which were used in a naive Bayes classifier (R e1071). TCRdb passed the public sequencing reads through fastp at Q25 and MiXCR, retaining productive beta sequences. When rows share a CDR3 protein, they turn into one entry using the most common DNA and genes. V and J calls and clone size were set by TCRdb, not the authors. The sample has about 640,000 distinct CDR3 sequences on record, roughly 20% of them singletons. The ten largest clones represent about 34% of the sample.

Ophthalmopathy patients had moderately to severely active disease, Clinical Activity Score of at least 3, NOSPECS grade of at least 4, and duration under 3 months. Patients with uncontrolled infections, other autoimmune diseases, pregnancy or lactation were excluded. Diagnoses relied on clinical symptoms, serum thyroxine and TRAb, thyroid ultrasound and orbital computed tomography. PBMCs were separated from 10 ml of fresh peripheral blood using Ficoll-Paque density gradient centrifugation. Total RNA was extracted with Trizol reagent, and quality was checked on an Agilent 2100 Bioanalyzer. The material sequenced was blood. The origin of this receptor is a young man with Graves' ophthalmopathy. The chain uses TRBV28 and TRBJ1-5, and 7 junction bases match TRBD1. DNA sequence: TGTGCCAGCAGTTGGACAGGACAGCCCCAGCATTTT. Its amino acids are CASSWTGQPQHF.